This is a list of T cell receptor beta chains from one sample in a study of blood T cell repertoires in COVID-19. Sequencing used immunoSEQ multiplex PCR; TCRdb keeps in-frame clones, though not all of them. The repertoire holds 150,000 to 200,000 clones, with about nine tenths as singletons. The sample consisted of peripheral blood. The receptors shown here come from a man aged 55 to 70 with active or convalescent COVID-19. Each CDR3 is given with its conserved first and last residue. A D gene is named only where the DNA matches it firmly. Clone size, where shown, is once, few, many, or a class for clones that have expanded.

v_gene	abundance	j_gene	d_gene	CDR3nt	CDR3aa
TRBV19	.	TRBJ2-5	TRBD2	TGTGCCAGTAGTATTAGGGGCACTAGCGGGAGAAAAAAGCAAGAGACCCAGTACTTC	CASSIRGTSGRKKQETQYF
TRBV14	few	TRBJ1-4	.	TGTGCCAGCAGCCCCCAAGGGGGACCGGGGGAAAAACTGTTTTTT	CASSPQGGPGEKLFF
TRBV5-4	.	TRBJ1-6	TRBD1	TGTGCCAGCAGCAAGGGACAGGGGGATTCACCCCTCCACTTT	CASSKGQGDSPLHF
TRBV6-5	.	TRBJ2-5	TRBD2	TGTGCCAGCAGAGCGGGGACTAGCGGCAGAGAGACCCAGTACTTC	CASRAGTSGRETQYF
TRBV5-6	.	TRBJ2-2	.	TGTGCCAGCAGCCTTGGTCCCGCACCGGGGATTGTCGGGGAGCTGTTTTTT	CASSLGPAPGIVGELFF
TRBV4-1	.	TRBJ2-5	TRBD2	TGCGCCAGCAGCCAAGTCGGGGACTACCTCCAAGAGACCCAGTACTTC	CASSQVGDYLQETQYF
TRBV14	.	TRBJ2-5	TRBD1	TGTGCCAGCAGGAGGACAGGGGGAGAGACCCAGTACTTC	CASRRTGGETQYF
TRBV6-5	.	TRBJ2-7	.	TGTGCCAGCAGTATCGGACAGAGTGCCTACGAGCAGTACTTC	CASSIGQSAYEQYF
TRBV18	.	TRBJ2-1	.	TGTGCCAGCTCACCACCTTCAGCCTACAATGAGCAGTTCTTC	CASSPPSAYNEQFF
TRBV19	.	TRBJ1-5	.	TGTGCCAGTAGTATGGGTGTGGGGGCCTATAGCAATCAGCCCCAGCATTTT	CASSMGVGAYSNQPQHF
TRBV6-5	.	TRBJ1-2	.	TGTGCCAGCACCCCCGAGGACAATGGCTACACCTTC	CASTPEDNGYTF
TRBV5-6	.	TRBJ1-1	.	TGTGCCAGCAGCAACACAGGGTTCGGAACAACTGAAGCTTTCTTT	CASSNTGFGTTEAFF
TRBV11-2	.	TRBJ2-7	TRBD1	TGTGCCAGCAGTAATGACAGGGGCGTCGAGCAGTACTTC	CASSNDRGVEQYF
TRBV10-1	.	TRBJ2-2	TRBD1	TGCGCCAGCAGTGACCCAAGGACAGGGCGAAACACCGGGGAGCTGTTTTTT	CASSDPRTGRNTGELFF
TRBV6-1	.	TRBJ1-2	TRBD1	TGTGCCAGCAGTGATAGGGACAGCCACTCTAACTATGGCTACACCTTC	CASSDRDSHSNYGYTF
TRBV5-1	.	TRBJ1-2	TRBD1	TGCGCCAGCAGCGCCGGGACAGGGGATAGGGGCTACACCTTC	CASSAGTGDRGYTF
TRBV7-7	.	TRBJ1-3	.	TGTGCCAGCAGCCAGGGACTCACAAGCTCTGGAAACACCATATATTTT	CASSQGLTSSGNTIYF
TRBV5-1	.	TRBJ2-4	TRBD1	TGCGCCAGCAGCCACGGACAGGCGGCCAAAAACATTCAGTACTTC	CASSHGQAAKNIQYF
TRBV14	.	TRBJ1-2	.	TGTGCCAGCAGCCAAGCGATCTCAGGGCCTGGCTACACCTTC	CASSQAISGPGYTF
TRBV2	.	TRBJ1-1	.	TGTGCCAGCAGATCTGGACAGTACACTGAAGCTTTCTTT	CASRSGQYTEAFF
TRBV3-1/TRBV3-2	.	TRBJ1-4	.	TGTGCCAGCAGCCAAGCGGGGTTCACTGAAAAACTGTTTTTT	CASSQAGFTEKLFF
TRBV10-1	.	TRBJ1-4	TRBD1	TGCGCCAGCAGCCCCGGGACAGCTGGAGAAAAACTGTTTTTT	CASSPGTAGEKLFF
TRBV4-1	.	TRBJ2-6	.	TGCGCCAGCAGCCAGACAGCGCAAAGCTCTGGGGCCAACGTCCTGACTTTC	CASSQTAQSSGANVLTF
TRBV15	.	TRBJ1-3	TRBD1	TGTGCCACCAGCAGAGGGGACAGGCAGACCTCTGGAAACACCATATATTTT	CATSRGDRQTSGNTIYF
TRBV19	.	TRBJ1-5	.	TGTGCCAGTAGTATGGGGAGGAATCAGCCCCAGCATTTT	CASSMGRNQPQHF
TRBV6-4	once	TRBJ2-1	.	TGTGCCAGCAGTGGGGGGGATGAGCAGTTCTTC	CASSGGDEQFF
TRBV6-5	.	TRBJ1-3	.	TGTGCCAGCAGTTACTCAAAGGGGTGGTCTGGAAACACCATATATTTT	CASSYSKGWSGNTIYF
TRBV6-1	.	TRBJ1-5	TRBD1	TGTGCCAGCAGTGAACAGGGGGTGGGCAATCAGCCCCAGCATTTT	CASSEQGVGNQPQHF
TRBV30	.	TRBJ2-7	TRBD1	TGTGCCTGGAGTGGCGGGACAGGGACTCCCAACTCCTACGAGCAGTACTTC	CAWSGGTGTPNSYEQYF
TRBV10-1	.	TRBJ1-2	.	TGCGCCAGCAGGTTACAGGGCGTGGACTATGGCTACACCTTC	CASRLQGVDYGYTF
TRBV12-3/TRBV12-4	.	TRBJ2-6	.	TGTGCCAGCAAAGGGGCCGGGGCCAACGTCCTGACTTTC	CASKGAGANVLTF
TRBV5-1	.	TRBJ1-1	TRBD1	TGCGCCAGCAGCTCCACAAGGACAGGGTCGGCTGAAGCTTTCTTT	CASSSTRTGSAEAFF
TRBV28	.	TRBJ2-7	.	TGTGCCAGCAGTTTTGGGGGGGGCCGCTCCTACGAGCAGTACTTC	CASSFGGGRSYEQYF
TRBV6-5	.	TRBJ2-7	.	TGTGCCAGCAGGCAACAGGGTCCCTACGAGCAGTACTTC	CASRQQGPYEQYF
TRBV9	.	TRBJ2-1	TRBD2	TGTGCCAGCAGCGTAGAGGGACTAGCGGCCAACAATGAGCAGTTCTTC	CASSVEGLAANNEQFF
TRBV6-5	once	TRBJ1-2	TRBD1	TGTGCCAGCAGTTACGGGACAGGGGCAGGAAACTATGGCTACACCTTC	CASSYGTGAGNYGYTF
TRBV18	.	TRBJ2-3	TRBD2	TGTGCCAGCTCCCGGGGGGGGATCACAGATACGCAGTATTTT	CASSRGGITDTQYF
TRBV11-2	.	TRBJ2-2	.	TGTGCCAGCAGCTCCCGGGACATCTCGAACACCGGGGAGCTGTTTTTT	CASSSRDISNTGELFF
TRBV19	.	TRBJ2-5	.	TGTGCCAGTAGTAATCGTCAGACTCAAGAGACCCAGTACTTC	CASSNRQTQETQYF
TRBV6-5	once	TRBJ2-1	TRBD1	TGTGCCAGCAGTTACGGGGACAGAGGGGCTTACAATGAGCAGTTCTTC	CASSYGDRGAYNEQFF
TRBV18	.	TRBJ2-7	TRBD2	TGTGCCAGCGCCGAGGGGATAGCGGGAGGGCCCTACGAGCAGTACTTC	CASAEGIAGGPYEQYF
TRBV4-1	.	TRBJ1-1	.	TGCGCCAGCAGCCAAGGAAGGAGGGGGGGCACTGAAGCTTTCTTT	CASSQGRRGGTEAFF
TRBV11-2	.	TRBJ2-1	TRBD2	TGTGCCAGCAGCTTTAGCCTAGCGGGGGGCTCGGAGTTCTTC	CASSFSLAGGSEFF
TRBV6-5	.	TRBJ2-3	.	TGTGCCAGCAGTTACGTGGGCCTACCTAGCACAGATACGCAGTATTTT	CASSYVGLPSTDTQYF
TRBV18	.	TRBJ1-4	TRBD1	TGTGCCAGCTCACGGGGGACAGTCGCATCAAGGGAAAAACTGTTTTTT	CASSRGTVASREKLFF
TRBV29-1	.	TRBJ1-2	.	TGCAGCGTTGATGGGCAGGCCTATGGCTACACCTTC	CSVDGQAYGYTF
TRBV29-1	.	TRBJ2-3	TRBD1	TGCAGCGGGACAGGGGGAGGGAGCACAGATACGCAGTATTTT	CSGTGGGSTDTQYF
TRBV12-5	.	TRBJ2-5	TRBD2	TGTGCTAGTGGTGCCGGGAGGGGACAAGAGACCCAGTACTTC	CASGAGRGQETQYF
TRBV5-1	.	TRBJ1-3	.	TGCGCCAGCAGCGAGGACAATACAAACACCATATATTTT	CASSEDNTNTIYF
TRBV14	once	TRBJ2-5	.	TGTGCCAGCAGCCAAGTAGGGGCGTCAGAGACCCAGTACTTC	CASSQVGASETQYF